This T cell receptor (beta chain) was sequenced during a study of PD-1 blockade in classical Hodgkin lymphoma. Overall study findings and caveats: Diminished baseline TCR diversity has been reported in newly diagnosed patients relative to healthy donors. Repertoire difference causes, possibly disease activity or prior therapy, remain undefined.

A remark on this clone: The target antigen is unknown.

Using immunoSEQ multiplex PCR, the repertoire was profiled, and TCRdb retains in-frame clones only, with some absent. The sample lists roughly 20,000 clones; around nine tenths were seen once. This CDR3 has 13 residues. Per germline, CDR1 MGHRA and CDR2 YSYEKL. Trimming took off 4 bases at V and 1 base at J, with 8 bases between the two ends. Time point in this sample: newly diagnosed, previously untreated cHL patient sample. The authors purified CD4+ T cells from thawed PBMCs by magnetic negative selection. Comparator PBMCs were from newly diagnosed, untreated classical Hodgkin lymphoma. The chain combines TRBV4-1 with TRBJ2-7; D is unclear. This clonotype was sampled from a human donor with classical Hodgkin lymphoma. The material sequenced was CD4+ T cells from blood. CDR3 in amino acids: CASSPRDSYEQYF. As DNA, the CDR3 is TGCGCCAGCAGCCCGAGAGATTCCTACGAGCAGTACTTC.